Sequencing of this TCR beta chain was carried out in a study of cytomegalovirus exposure and HLA in healthy donors. Study findings and constraints: Later analysis found that TCR beta chains associated with HLA were more clonally expanded than other, equally common chains. For presence/absence analyses, sequencing depth was assumed to be roughly uniform across donors. Specificity for CMV antigens was confirmed in vitro for three of the CMV-associated chains.

With regard to this clone: What it binds is not known.

PCR primers comprised 60 Vbeta and 13 Jbeta primers. Original processing notes: Later, an analysis found tens of millions of unique TCR beta chains, and 8.5 million to 12 million of these were shared. Assay: immunoSEQ multiplex PCR; the TCRdb copy retains only in-frame clones and omits some. D and trimming come from the DNA, and the V and J calls and clone size come from that table. Of roughly 160,000 clones listed, about 80% are singletons. The CDR3 is 16 residues long. The germline V gene encodes CDR1 SGHDT and CDR2 YYEEEE. V shed 4 bases, J shed 6 bases, and the junction held 13 bases outside the gene matches.

V is TRBV5-6 and J is TRBJ2-3; 8 bases agree with TRBD1. This clonotype was obtained from a man aged 45-65 years in good health and CMV-seropositive. Sequenced: PBMCs. CDR3 amino acids: CASSQLGTGGQDTQYF. In nucleotides, the CDR3 is TGTGCCAGCAGCCAACTCGGAACAGGGGGTCAGGATACGCAGTATTTT. Full variable domain (remainder filled in from reference TRBV5-6 and TRBJ2-3): DAGVTQSPTHLIKTRGQQVTLRCSPKSGHDTVSWYQQALGQGPQFIFQYYEEEERQRGNFPDRFSGHQFPNYSSELNVNALLLGDSALYLCASSQLGTGGQDTQYFGPGTRLTVL.